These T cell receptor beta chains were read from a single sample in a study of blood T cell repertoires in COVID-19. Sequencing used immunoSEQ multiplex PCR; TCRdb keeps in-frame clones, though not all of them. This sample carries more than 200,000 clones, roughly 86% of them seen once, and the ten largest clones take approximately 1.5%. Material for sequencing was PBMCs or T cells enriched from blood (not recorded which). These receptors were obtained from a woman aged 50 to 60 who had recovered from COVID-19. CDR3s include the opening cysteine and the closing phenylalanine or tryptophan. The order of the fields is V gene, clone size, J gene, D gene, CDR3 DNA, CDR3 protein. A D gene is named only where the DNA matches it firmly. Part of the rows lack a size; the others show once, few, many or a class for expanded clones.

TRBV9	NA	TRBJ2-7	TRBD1	TGTGCCAGCAGCGTAGCTGGACAGGGCTACGAGCAGTACTTC	CASSVAGQGYEQYF
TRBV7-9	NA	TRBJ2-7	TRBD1	TGTGCCAGCAGCCGGGACAGGGGTGAGGAGCAGTACTTC	CASSRDRGEEQYF
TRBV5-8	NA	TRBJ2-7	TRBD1	TGTGCCAGCAGCACAACACTGACAGGGAAATACGAGCAGTACTTC	CASSTTLTGKYEQYF
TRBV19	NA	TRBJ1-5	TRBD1	TGTGCCAGTAGTAGAGAGGGGGCCTATCAGCCCCAGCATTTT	CASSREGAYQPQHF
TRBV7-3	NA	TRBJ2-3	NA	TGTGCCAGCAGCTTAAGTGGTCGAGATTGGGATACGCAGTATTTT	CASSLSGRDWDTQYF
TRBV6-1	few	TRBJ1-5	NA	TGTGCCAGCAGTGAAGGGGGAGGGTTCCGCAATCAGCCCCAGCATTTT	CASSEGGGFRNQPQHF
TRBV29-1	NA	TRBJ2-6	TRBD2	TGCAGCGCCGAGGGTCGGGGAGGGTCTGGGGCCAACGTCCTGACTTTC	CSAEGRGGSGANVLTF
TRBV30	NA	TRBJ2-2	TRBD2	TGTGCCTGGGGGCTCTTTGGGACTAGCGGGAGACGTACCGGGGAGCTGTTTTTT	CAWGLFGTSGRRTGELFF
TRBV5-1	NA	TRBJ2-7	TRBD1	TGCGCCAGCAGCTTGCGATCATCAACTCCCAGGGGGAGATCCTACGAGCAGTACTTC	CASSLRSSTPRGRSYEQYF
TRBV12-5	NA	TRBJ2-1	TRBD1	TGTGCTAGTGGTTTGGGGACAGGGGTGTCCTACAATGAGCAGTTCTTC	CASGLGTGVSYNEQFF
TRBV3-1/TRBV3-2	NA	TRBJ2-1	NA	TGTGCCAGCAGCCAAGTGGAGCAAGTCCCCTACAATGAGCAGTTCTTC	CASSQVEQVPYNEQFF
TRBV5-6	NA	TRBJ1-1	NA	TGTGCCAGCAGCTTGGAGGAGAGCACTGAAGCTTTCTTT	CASSLEESTEAFF
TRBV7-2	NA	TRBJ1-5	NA	TGTGCCAGCAGCTCGGGAAGGAGGAGTCAGCCCCAGCATTTT	CASSSGRRSQPQHF
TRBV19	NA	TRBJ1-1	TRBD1	TGTGCCAGTAGTATAGCGAACAGGGGGAGCACTGAAGCTTTCTTT	CASSIANRGSTEAFF
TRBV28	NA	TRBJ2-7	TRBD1	TGTGCCAGCAGTTCTCGCCGGGACAGGGAAAGGTACGAGCAGTACTTC	CASSSRRDRERYEQYF
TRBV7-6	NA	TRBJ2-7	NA	TGTGCCAGCAGCTTAGTACAGAGCTCCTACGAGCAGTACTTC	CASSLVQSSYEQYF
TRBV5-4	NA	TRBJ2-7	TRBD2	TGTGCCAGCGGACGAGGGACGACTAGCGGGAGCCGAATATACGAGCAGTACTTC	CASGRGTTSGSRIYEQYF
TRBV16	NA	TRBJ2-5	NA	TGTGCCAGCAGCCGCGAATCTGGCGGCGATTTAACCCAAGAGACCCAGTACTTC	CASSRESGGDLTQETQYF
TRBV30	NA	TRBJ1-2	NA	TGTGCCTGGAGTACCGGGAAAGGAAACTATGGCTACACCTTC	CAWSTGKGNYGYTF
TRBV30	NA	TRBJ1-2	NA	TGTGCCTGGAGTGTGGACAGTACGGGGGGCTACACCTTC	CAWSVDSTGGYTF
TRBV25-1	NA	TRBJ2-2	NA	TGTGCCAGCAGTGCCCAAGGGGCGGGACGGACCGGGGAGCTGTTTTTT	CASSAQGAGRTGELFF
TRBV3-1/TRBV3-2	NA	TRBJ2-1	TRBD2	TGTGCCAGCAGCCAAGACCCGGGACTAGCGGGAGCGTTCTTC	CASSQDPGLAGAFF
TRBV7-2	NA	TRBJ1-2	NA	TGTGCCAGCAGCTCAGGCTCAGTGAACTATGGCTACACCTTC	CASSSGSVNYGYTF
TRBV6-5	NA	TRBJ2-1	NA	TGTGCCGGCGCCTTCTCCCGCGGTGGGGAGCAGCAGTTCTTC	CAGAFSRGGEQQFF
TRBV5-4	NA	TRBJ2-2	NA	TGTGCCAGCAGCTCGGGGTCCCCCGGGGAGCTGTTTTTT	CASSSGSPGELFF
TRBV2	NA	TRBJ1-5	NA	TGTGCCAGCACTGGCAGGTCAGGACAGCCCCAGCATTTT	CASTGRSGQPQHF
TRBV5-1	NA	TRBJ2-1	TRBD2	TGCGCCAGCAGCTTGTTACCCAGCGGGGGCTACAATGAGCAGTTCTTC	CASSLLPSGGYNEQFF
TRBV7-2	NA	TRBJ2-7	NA	TGTGCCAGCAGCTACGATGCAGGGTCCTACGAGCAGTACTTC	CASSYDAGSYEQYF
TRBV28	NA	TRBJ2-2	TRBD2	TGTGCCAGCATCCCGCTAGCGGGAGCCCTCGGGGAGCTGTTTTTT	CASIPLAGALGELFF
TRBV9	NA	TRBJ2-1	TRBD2	TGTGCCAGCAGCAGGAGGACGCTAGCGGGAGGGAGGGGGCAGTTCTTC	CASSRRTLAGGRGQFF
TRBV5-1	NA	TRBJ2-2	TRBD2	TGCGCCAGCAGCACCTTGGCGGGAGAGGGCGGCGGGGAGCTGTTTTTT	CASSTLAGEGGGELFF
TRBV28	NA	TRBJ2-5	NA	TGTGCCAGCGCCGGGGGGACAGGACGATACCAAGAGACCCAGTACTTC	CASAGGTGRYQETQYF
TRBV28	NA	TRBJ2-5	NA	TGTGCCAGCTCTCTTGGCCAGGTCAGACAGACCCAGTACTTC	CASSLGQVRQTQYF
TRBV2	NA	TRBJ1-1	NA	TGTGCCAGCACACAGTCGGTCACATCGATTGAAGCTTTCTTT	CASTQSVTSIEAFF
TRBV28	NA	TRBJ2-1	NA	TGTGCCAGCGGGGGCTATCTTGAGCAGTTCTTC	CASGGYLEQFF
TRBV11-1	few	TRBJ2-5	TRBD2	TGTGCCAGCAGCGGCCGGCTAGCGGGAGTTAAAGAGACCCAGTACTTC	CASSGRLAGVKETQYF
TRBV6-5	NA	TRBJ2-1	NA	TGTGCCAGCAGTTACTCGATCTTGGCTGTGGATGAGCAGTTCTTC	CASSYSILAVDEQFF
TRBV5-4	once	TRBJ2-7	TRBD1	TGTGCCAGCAGCCCCGGACAGGGGGCTGGTGAGCAGTACTTC	CASSPGQGAGEQYF
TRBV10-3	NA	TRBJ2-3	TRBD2	TGTGCCACCTCGGGGGAGGGCATCACAGATACGCAGTATTTT	CATSGEGITDTQYF
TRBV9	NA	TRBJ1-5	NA	TGTGCCAGCAGCGTAGGGGCGGGTGAGGATCAGCCCCAGCATTTT	CASSVGAGEDQPQHF
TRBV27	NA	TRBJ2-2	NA	TGTGCCAGCAGTTTAAGAGGAACGAACACCGGGGAGCTGTTTTTT	CASSLRGTNTGELFF
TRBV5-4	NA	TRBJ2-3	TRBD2	TGTGCCAGCAGCCGGAAGCTTAGCGGGCCCACAGATACGCAGTATTTT	CASSRKLSGPTDTQYF
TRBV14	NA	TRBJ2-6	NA	TGTGCCAGCAGCCTAGCTCACTCTGGGGCCAACGTCCTGACTTTC	CASSLAHSGANVLTF
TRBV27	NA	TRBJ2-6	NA	TGTGCCAGCAGTTTATTACTGGCTGGGGCCAACGTCCTGACTTTC	CASSLLLAGANVLTF
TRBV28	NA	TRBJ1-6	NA	TGTGCCAGCAGAGGGGCGGAGTCACCCCTCCACTTT	CASRGAESPLHF
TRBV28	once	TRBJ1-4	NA	TGTGCCAGCAGCCAGATGGGGGGGGATGAAAAACTGTTTTTT	CASSQMGGDEKLFF
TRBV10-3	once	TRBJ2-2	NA	TGTGCCATCAGTGGACAGTTCGGCACCGGGGAGCTGTTTTTT	CAISGQFGTGELFF
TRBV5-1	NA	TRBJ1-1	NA	TGCGCCAGCAGCTTGGCCAATAGGGGCCCAAACACTGAAGCTTTCTTT	CASSLANRGPNTEAFF
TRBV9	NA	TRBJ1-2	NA	TGTGCCAGCAGTCAAGGACCCGGGCAGGGCCGTGGCTACACCTTC	CASSQGPGQGRGYTF
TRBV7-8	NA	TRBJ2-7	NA	TGTGCCAGCAGCTTAGCGGTAGGGCAGGGATACTACGAGCAGTACTTC	CASSLAVGQGYYEQYF
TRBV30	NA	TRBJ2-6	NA	TGTGCGGGGGACTCTGGCTCTGGGGCCAACGTCCTGACTTTC	CAGDSGSGANVLTF
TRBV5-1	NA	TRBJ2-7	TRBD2	TGCGCCAGCAGCCTAGGGACTAGCGGGGAATACGAGCAGTACTTC	CASSLGTSGEYEQYF
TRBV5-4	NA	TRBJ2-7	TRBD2	TGTGCCAGCAGCTTGGGGGAGGGGAATTTCTACGAGCAGTACTTC	CASSLGEGNFYEQYF